This entry concerns a single T cell receptor beta chain. The count of this clone is one. Its antigen is currently not known. No much larger clone exists at a distance of one base, and base qualities are not known. The source of the sample is a study of cytomegalovirus exposure and HLA in healthy donors (dated by TCRdb to the late 2010s). Regarding the study in general: An earlier analysis of approximately 590 of the donors reported 250 to 350 Gb of sequence data and approximately 110 million unique TCR beta sequences from 150 million to 200 million T cells. The study was designed to test whether signatures of past pathogen exposure could be identified by cataloging public T cell receptors. Class I and class II HLA loci were covered by the typing at four-digit resolution. Donor age, sex, ethnicity and CMV serostatus were collected together with the repertoire data. Several DR-DQ haplotypes were handled as single units for association and clustering because linkage in the cohort was strong. The genetic ancestry cluster associated with self-reported Caucasian donors included roughly four fifths of the roughly 400 genotyped donors. An early release covering 500 to 750 HLA-typed donors comprised about 300 gigabases of sequencing data and around 85 million unique TCR sequences. A separate validation cohort of over a hundred different subjects was used in addition to the approximately 610-subject first cohort. Every repertoire in the discovery cohort had been generated on one and the same sequencing platform. A later genetic analysis used genome-wide SNP genotypes for about 60% of the roughly 670 donors, treating that subset as a discovery cohort. Using immunosequencing, the study profiled T cell repertoires from around 670 subjects and related those repertoires to cytomegalovirus serostatus. Typing coverage differed by locus: A, B, C, DRB1 and DQB1 were typed in roughly 620-630 donors, DQA1 in 500 to 550, DPA1 in some 570, and DPB1 in 472. Among a few hundred genotyped donors of the cohort, an average of around 240,000 unique TCR beta nucleotide sequences were sequenced per donor, roughly a sixth of them non-productive. The study combined high-throughput TCR immunosequencing, statistical association of individual TCRs with disease status, and machine learning to predict cytomegalovirus infection status. A later analysis re-analyzed previously published TCR beta repertoires from 500 to 700 donors and added high-resolution HLA genotyping to study TCR occurrence patterns. The later analysis used no new phenotypic data to find candidate immune exposures, relying instead on TCR beta sequences and their occurrence across donors. In an earlier analysis of a few hundred of the donors, high-throughput TCR beta sequencing was used to judge whether each TCR beta V gene segment behaved as functional or pseudogenic. The study at large found these results: Roughly uniform sequencing depth across donors was assumed in presence/absence analyses, although this assumption may not hold. A cluster of highly shared sequence variants was judged likely to represent a technical artifact of the sequencing pipeline. HLA typing was unavailable for some donors at each locus, so association tests used only the typed subset. A later analysis found that TCR association rates varied across HLA loci, with DRB1 alleles showing the most associated TCRs and HLA-C alleles the fewest. While some public TCRs were present in many individuals, most TCR sequences turned up only very rarely across donors. This cohort had only TCR beta chains sequenced, and the lack of alpha or paired-chain data limited which features could be detected. An earlier analysis of some 560 of the donors showed that most TCR beta V segments appeared in productive rearrangements either about 87% or about 30% of the time, which broadly matched IMGT annotations. In a later genetic analysis, fewer N-insertions in productive TCRs were reported among donors in an Asian-associated ancestry cluster than the approximately 670-donor mean. Because counts were too low, seventeen rarely observed V segments, including chromosome 9 orphons, were excluded from the earlier analysis of 587 of the donors. Three of the identified cytomegalovirus-associated TCR beta chains were confirmed in vitro to be specific for cytomegalovirus antigens. In the study, around 150 TCR beta chains were listed as associated with cytomegalovirus. According to the authors, the approach could potentially be generalized to other disease states and immunological phenotypes. In a later analysis, HLA-associated TCR beta chains showed more clonal expansion and lower generation probabilities than non-associated chains that were equally common. A later genetic analysis associated a missense DCLRE1C variant with V-gene and J-gene trimming of TCR beta chains, and an independent cohort replicated the association. The only immune exposure information available for the cohort was CMV serostatus. According to a later analysis, most CMV-associated TCR beta chains appeared to be HLA-restricted, and the HLA associations seemed to be driven largely by CMV exposure. A later analysis reported that several top co-occurrence clusters appeared linked to parvovirus B19, influenza, CMV and Epstein-Barr virus. Linkage disequilibrium might explain the correlated functional status among segregating V segments, but an unknown experimental factor could not be excluded. A further reported finding was that TCR beta sequences accurately predicted the HLA-A and HLA-B alleles for most subjects in the first cohort. Because the 87-base-pair reads could not distinguish some IMGT-functional V segments, including TRBV6-2 and TRBV6-3, those segments were excluded. When HLA alleles, especially DR and DQ, strongly co-occurred, attributing TCR associations to individual alleles was difficult. Specific HLA alleles were associated with 15,000 to 20,000 TCR beta sequences at a false discovery rate of 0.05 in a later analysis. In both the original and validation cohorts, the classifier was reported to diagnose cytomegalovirus status with high specificity and sensitivity.

The cohort consisted of some 670 healthy bone marrow donors. All cohort members were sampled while nominally healthy, although unrecorded immune exposures were likely present. The donor was CMV seronegative and was included in the group of under 450 seronegative cohort members. A peripheral blood sample was collected from each donor, and TCR beta sequencing was performed on peripheral blood mononuclear cells. Genomic DNA extraction from the blood cell samples was performed with the Qiagen DNeasy Blood Extraction Kit. The CDR3, cysteine through phenylalanine, is 16 amino acids long. The retained sequence is limited to the CDR3, 48 bases, with the frame set at the first base. V lost 0 bases and J lost 0 bases, and the count of bases not matched to a germline gene is 5. Reading the germline V gene (reference sequence) gives CDR1 SGHNT and CDR2 YYREEE. The library came from the immunoSEQ multiplex PCR assay. For the multiplex PCR, a mixture combining 60 forward primers for TCR Vbeta segments and 13 reverse primers for TCR Jbeta segments was used. The CDR3 region of rearranged TCR beta genes was amplified from genomic DNA by a multiplex PCR assay. On the Illumina HiSeq System, the amplified TCR beta libraries were sequenced as 87-base-pair reads. In the authors' own workflow: In a later analysis, some 80 million unique TCR beta chains were counted across the 650 to 750 repertoires, and roughly 10 million of these chains were shared by at least two donors. Raw reads were error-corrected and collapsed into unique sequences with a nearest-neighbor algorithm that merged closely related sequences to remove PCR and sequencing errors. To assign V, D and J gene segments, CDR3 sequences were aligned to IMGT reference sequences. For a sequence to be retained, a match of at least six nucleotides was required to both a V gene segment and a J gene segment. A rearrangement was called productive if the CDR3 had no stop codons and remained in frame with V and J, and every other rearrangement was called non-productive. Following IMGT convention, CDR3 was defined as the stretch from the second conserved V-encoded cysteine to the conserved J-encoded phenylalanine. The earlier analysis of some 550 of the donors excluded any sequence lacking an unambiguous match to a single V gene segment. In an earlier analysis of 500 to 750 of the donors, V segments were called functional above 56.7% productive rearrangements and were called segregating when the between-donor standard deviation exceeded 5%. A statistical classification framework was developed to diagnose cytomegalovirus status using the catalog of TCR beta chain sequences. In a later analysis, V and J genes were assigned by comparing TCR nucleotide sequences against IMGT/GENE-DB human TR gene sequences. In a later analysis, CDR3 sequences and most-parsimonious VDJ recombination scenarios were assigned using the TCRdist pipeline. In a later analysis, each TCR beta chain was defined by its CDR3 amino acid sequence together with its V-gene family, and reads lacking a unique V-gene family were excluded. A later analysis removed 500 to 600 highly shared, low-generation-probability nucleotide sequences to deal with suspected cross-contamination and a sequencing artifact. In a later analysis, a clonal expansion index for each public chain was calculated from normalized within-repertoire ranks of inferred template counts. In a later analysis, generation probabilities were computed with a VDJ recombination model fitted to out-of-frame rearrangements, and the resulting probabilities were checked against IGoR. A later analysis scored TCR-TCR, TCR-HLA and TCR-CMV co-occurrence with hypergeometric tests, applying a repertoire-size bias correction to TCR pairs. To estimate false discovery rates, a later analysis permuted the HLA or CMV assignments 20 times. In a later analysis, co-occurring TCRs were grouped using DBSCAN, and TCRdist sequence similarity was added for clustering within HLA-allele-positive subsets. Co-occurrence clustering excluded repertoires with fewer than 30,000 or more than 120,000 public chains, plus five with anomalous nucleotide sharing. This immuneACCESS table, as held by TCRdb, lists in-frame sequences with V and J called but not all clones. Of the missing ones, under half trace to an unresolved V gene in checked studies; the others have no known cause. The V and J calls and clone size are taken from that table; D and trimming were inferred from the DNA. The sample table contains approximately 46,000 clones; only one count was recorded for approximately 67% of them. Of the sample, approximately 6.8% is held by the ten largest clones.

This receptor was taken from a man aged 25 to 40 in good health and CMV-seronegative. Input material: PBMCs. The chain is assembled from TRBV5-4 and TRBJ2-5; 7 middle bases align to TRBD2. The CDR3 has the sequence CASSLGAGAYQETQYF. The nucleotide sequence is given as TGTGCCAGCAGCTTGGGGGCGGGAGCTTACCAAGAGACCCAGTACTTC.